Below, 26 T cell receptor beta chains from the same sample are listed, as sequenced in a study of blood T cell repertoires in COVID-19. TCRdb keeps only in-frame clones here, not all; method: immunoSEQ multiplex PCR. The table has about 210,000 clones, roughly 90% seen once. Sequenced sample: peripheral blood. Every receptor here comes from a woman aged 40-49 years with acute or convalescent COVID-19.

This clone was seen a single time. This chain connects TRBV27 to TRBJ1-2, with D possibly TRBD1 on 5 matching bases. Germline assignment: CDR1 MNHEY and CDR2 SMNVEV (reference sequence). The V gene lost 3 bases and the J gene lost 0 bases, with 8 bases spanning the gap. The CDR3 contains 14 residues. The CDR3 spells CASSLGGANYGYTF. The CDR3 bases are TGTGCCAGCAGTTTGGGAGGGGCTAACTATGGCTACACCTTC.

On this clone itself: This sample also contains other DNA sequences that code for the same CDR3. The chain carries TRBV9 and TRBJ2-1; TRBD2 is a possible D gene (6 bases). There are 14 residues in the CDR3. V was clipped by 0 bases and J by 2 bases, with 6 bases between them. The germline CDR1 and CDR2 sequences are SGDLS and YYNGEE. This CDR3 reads CASSVGGAYNEQFF. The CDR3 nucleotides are TGTGCCAGCAGCGTAGGCGGGGCCTACAATGAGCAGTTCTTC.

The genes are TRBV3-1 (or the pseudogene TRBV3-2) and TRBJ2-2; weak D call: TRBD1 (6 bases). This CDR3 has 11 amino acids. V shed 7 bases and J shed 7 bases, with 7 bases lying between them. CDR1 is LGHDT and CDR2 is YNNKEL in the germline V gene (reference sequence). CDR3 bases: TGTGCCAGCACAGGGGTCGGGGAGCTGTTTTTT. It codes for CASTGVGELFF.

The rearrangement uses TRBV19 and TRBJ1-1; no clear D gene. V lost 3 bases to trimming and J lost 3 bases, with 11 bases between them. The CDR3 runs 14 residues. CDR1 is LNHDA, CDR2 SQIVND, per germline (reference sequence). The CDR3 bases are TGTGCCAGTAGTATGCCGGGTTGGGACACTGAAGCTTTCTTT. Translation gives CASSMPGWDTEAFF. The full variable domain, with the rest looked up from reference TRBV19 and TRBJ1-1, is DGGITQSPKYLFRKEGQNVTLSCEQNLNHDAMYWYRQDPGQGLRLIYYSQIVNDFQKGDIAEGYSVSREKKESFPLTVTSAQKNPTAFYLCASSMPGWDTEAFFGQGTRLTVV.

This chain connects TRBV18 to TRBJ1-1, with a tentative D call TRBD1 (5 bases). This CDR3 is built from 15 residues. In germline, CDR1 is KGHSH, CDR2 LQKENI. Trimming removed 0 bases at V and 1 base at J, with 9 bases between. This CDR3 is CASSPPQTANTEAFF. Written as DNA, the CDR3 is TGTGCCAGCTCACCACCGCAGACAGCGAACACTGAAGCTTTCTTT.

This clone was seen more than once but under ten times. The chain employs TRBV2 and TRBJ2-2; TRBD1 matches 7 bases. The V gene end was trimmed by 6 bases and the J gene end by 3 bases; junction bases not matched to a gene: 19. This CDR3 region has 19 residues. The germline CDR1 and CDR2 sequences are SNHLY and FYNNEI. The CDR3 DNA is TGTGCCAGCAGATCACTAGTGGCCAGGGGGTTACAAGACACCGGGGAGCTGTTTTTT. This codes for CASRSLVARGLQDTGELFF.

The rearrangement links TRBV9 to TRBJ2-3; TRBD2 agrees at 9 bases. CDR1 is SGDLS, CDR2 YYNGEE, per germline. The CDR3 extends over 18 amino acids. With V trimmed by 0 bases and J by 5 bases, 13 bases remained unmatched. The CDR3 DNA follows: TGTGCCAGCAGCGTAGCTTCTCGCGGGGGGGCCCAGTTAGATACGCAGTATTTT. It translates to CASSVASRGGAQLDTQYF. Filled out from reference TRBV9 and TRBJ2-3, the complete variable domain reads DSGVTQTPKHLITATGQRVTLRCSPRSGDLSVYWYQQSLDQGLQFLIQYYNGEERAKGNILERFSAQQFPDLHSELNLSSLELGDSALYFCASSVASRGGAQLDTQYFGPGTRLTVL.

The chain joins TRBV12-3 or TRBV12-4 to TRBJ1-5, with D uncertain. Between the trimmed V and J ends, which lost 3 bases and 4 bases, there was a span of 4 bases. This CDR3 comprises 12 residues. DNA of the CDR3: TGTGCCAGCAGTTTGGCAAATCAGCCCCAGCATTTT. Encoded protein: CASSLANQPQHF.

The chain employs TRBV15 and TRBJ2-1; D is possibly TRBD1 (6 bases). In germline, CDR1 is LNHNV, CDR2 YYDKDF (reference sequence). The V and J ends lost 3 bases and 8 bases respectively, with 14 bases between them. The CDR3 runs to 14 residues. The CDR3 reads CATSREIQGHEQFF. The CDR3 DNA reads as TGTGCCACCAGCAGGGAAATACAGGGCCATGAGCAGTTCTTC. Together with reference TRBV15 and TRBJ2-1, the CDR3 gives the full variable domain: DAMVIQNPRYQVTQFGKPVTLSCSQTLNHNVMYWYQQKSSQAPKLLFHYYDKDFNNEADTPDNFQSRRPNTSFCFLDIRSPGLGDTAMYLCATSREIQGHEQFFGPGTRLTVL.

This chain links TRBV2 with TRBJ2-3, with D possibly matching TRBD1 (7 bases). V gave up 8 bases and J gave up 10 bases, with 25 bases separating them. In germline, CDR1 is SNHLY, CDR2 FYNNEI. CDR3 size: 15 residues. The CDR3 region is CASGGQSAPRGPQYF. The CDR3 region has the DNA TGTGCCAGCGGGGGACAGAGCGCCCCGCGGGGTCCGCAGTATTTT.

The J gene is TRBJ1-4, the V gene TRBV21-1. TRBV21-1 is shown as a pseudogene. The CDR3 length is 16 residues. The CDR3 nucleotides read TGTGCCAGCAGCAGGAGGGATGACAATGGGGGGGAGGTGGTGCTTTTT. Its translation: CASSRRDDNGGEVVLF.

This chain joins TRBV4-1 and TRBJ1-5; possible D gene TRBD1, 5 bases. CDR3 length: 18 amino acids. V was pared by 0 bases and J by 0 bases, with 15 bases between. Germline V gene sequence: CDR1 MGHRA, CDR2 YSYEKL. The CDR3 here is CASSQDLWGGNSNQPQHF. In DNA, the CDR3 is TGCGCCAGCAGCCAAGATCTATGGGGGGGGAATAGCAATCAGCCCCAGCATTTT.

The CDR3 loop reads CASSDNRGDQPQHF. The CDR3 coding sequence is TGTGCCAGCAGTGATAACAGGGGAGATCAGCCCCAGCATTTT. This chain links TRBV2 with TRBJ1-5; 7 positions agree with TRBD1. V lost 3 bases, J lost 5 bases, and 4 bases stayed unmatched. The germline CDR1 and CDR2 sequences are SNHLY and FYNNEI. CDR3 length: 14 amino acids.

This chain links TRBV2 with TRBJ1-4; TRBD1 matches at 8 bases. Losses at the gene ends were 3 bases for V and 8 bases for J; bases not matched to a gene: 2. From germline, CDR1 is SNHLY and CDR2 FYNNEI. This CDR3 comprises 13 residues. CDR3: CASSETGEEKLFF. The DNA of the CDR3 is TGTGCCAGCAGTGAGACAGGGGAAGAAAAACTGTTTTTT.

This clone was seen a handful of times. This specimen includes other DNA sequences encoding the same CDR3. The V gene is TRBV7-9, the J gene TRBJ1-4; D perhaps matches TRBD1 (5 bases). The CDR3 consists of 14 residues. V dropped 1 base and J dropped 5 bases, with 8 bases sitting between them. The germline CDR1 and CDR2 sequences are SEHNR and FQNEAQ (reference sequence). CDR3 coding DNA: TGTGCCAGCAGCTTAGGACAGTCCAATGAAAAACTGTTTTTT. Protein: CASSLGQSNEKLFF. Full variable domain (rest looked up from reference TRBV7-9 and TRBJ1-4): DTGVSQNPRHKITKRGQNVTFRCDPISEHNRLYWYRQTLGQGPEFLTYFQNEAQLEKSRLLSDRFSAERPKGSFSTLEIQRTEQGDSAMYLCASSLGQSNEKLFFGSGTQLSVL.

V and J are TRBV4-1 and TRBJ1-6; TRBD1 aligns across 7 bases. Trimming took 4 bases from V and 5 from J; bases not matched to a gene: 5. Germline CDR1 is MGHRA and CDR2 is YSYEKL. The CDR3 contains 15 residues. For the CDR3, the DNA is TGCGCCAGCAGCCGGGAAGGACAGGATAATTCACCCCTCCACTTT. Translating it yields CASSREGQDNSPLHF.

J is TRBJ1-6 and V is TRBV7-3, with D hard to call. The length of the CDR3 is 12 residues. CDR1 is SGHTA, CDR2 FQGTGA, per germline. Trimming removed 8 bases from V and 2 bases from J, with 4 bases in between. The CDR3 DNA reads TGTGCCAGCGGCACCTATAATTCACCCCTCCACTTT. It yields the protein CASGTYNSPLHF.

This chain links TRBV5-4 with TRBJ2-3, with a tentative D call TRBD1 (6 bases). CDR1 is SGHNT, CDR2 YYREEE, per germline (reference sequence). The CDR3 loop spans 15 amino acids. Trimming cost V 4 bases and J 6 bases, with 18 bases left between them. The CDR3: CASSARTERWDTQYF. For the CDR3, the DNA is TGTGCCAGCAGCGCCCGGACAGAAAGATGGGATACGCAGTATTTT. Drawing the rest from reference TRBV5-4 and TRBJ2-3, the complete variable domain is ETGVTQSPTHLIKTRGQQVTLRCSSQSGHNTVSWYQQALGQGPQFIFQYYREEENGRGNFPPRFSGLQFPNYSSELNVNALELDDSALYLCASSARTERWDTQYFGPGTRLTVL.

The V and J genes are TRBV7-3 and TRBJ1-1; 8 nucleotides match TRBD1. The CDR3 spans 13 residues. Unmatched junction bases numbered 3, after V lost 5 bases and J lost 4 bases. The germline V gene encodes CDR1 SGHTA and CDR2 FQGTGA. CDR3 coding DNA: TGTGCCAGCAGCGGAACAGGGGGCACTGAAGCTTTCTTT. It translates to CASSGTGGTEAFF.

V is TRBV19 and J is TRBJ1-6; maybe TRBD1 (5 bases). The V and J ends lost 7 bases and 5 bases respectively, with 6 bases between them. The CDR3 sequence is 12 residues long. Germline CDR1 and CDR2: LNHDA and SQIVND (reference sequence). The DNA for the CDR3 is TGTGCCAGTACAGGGAATAATTCACCCCTCCACTTT. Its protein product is CASTGNNSPLHF.

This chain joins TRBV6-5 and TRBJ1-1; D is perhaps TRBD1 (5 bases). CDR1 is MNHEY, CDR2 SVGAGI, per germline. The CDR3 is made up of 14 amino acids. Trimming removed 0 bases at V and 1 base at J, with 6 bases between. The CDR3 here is CASSYSGGNTEAFF. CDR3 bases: TGTGCCAGCAGTTACTCGGGGGGGAACACTGAAGCTTTCTTT.

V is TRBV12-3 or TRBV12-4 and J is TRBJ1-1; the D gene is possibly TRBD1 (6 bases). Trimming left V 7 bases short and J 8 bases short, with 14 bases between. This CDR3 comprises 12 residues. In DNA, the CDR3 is TGTGCCAGCACTGACAGGTTTAGAGAAGCTTTCTTT. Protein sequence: CASTDRFREAFF.

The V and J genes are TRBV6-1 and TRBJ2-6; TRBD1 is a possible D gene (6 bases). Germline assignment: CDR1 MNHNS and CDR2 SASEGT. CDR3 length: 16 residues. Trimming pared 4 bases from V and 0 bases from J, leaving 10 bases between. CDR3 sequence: CASSGRTASGANVLTF. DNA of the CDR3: TGTGCCAGCAGTGGTCGGACAGCCTCTGGGGCCAACGTCCTGACTTTC.

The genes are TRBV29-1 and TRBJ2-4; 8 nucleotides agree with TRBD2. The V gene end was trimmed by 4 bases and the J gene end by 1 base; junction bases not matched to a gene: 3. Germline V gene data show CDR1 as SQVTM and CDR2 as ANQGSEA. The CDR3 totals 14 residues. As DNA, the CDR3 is TGCAGCGTTGCCGGGGGGGCCGCCAAAAACATTCAGTACTTC. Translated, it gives CSVAGGAAKNIQYF. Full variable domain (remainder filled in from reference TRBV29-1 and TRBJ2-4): SAVISQKPSRDICQRGTSLTIQCQVDSQVTMMFWYRQQPGQSLTLIATANQGSEATYESGFVIDKFPISRPNLTFSTLTVSNMSPEDSSIYLCSVAGGAAKNIQYFGAGTRLSVL.

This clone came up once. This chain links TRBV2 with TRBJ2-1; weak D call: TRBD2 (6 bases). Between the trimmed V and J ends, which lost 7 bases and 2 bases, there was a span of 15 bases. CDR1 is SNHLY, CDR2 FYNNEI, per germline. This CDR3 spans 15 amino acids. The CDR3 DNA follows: TGTGCCAGCATAACAGTGGGGGGAGCCTACAATGAGCAGTTCTTC. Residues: CASITVGGAYNEQFF.

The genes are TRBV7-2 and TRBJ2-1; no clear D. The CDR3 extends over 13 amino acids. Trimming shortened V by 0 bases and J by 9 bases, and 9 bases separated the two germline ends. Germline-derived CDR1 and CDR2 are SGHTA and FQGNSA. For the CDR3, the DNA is TGTGCCAGCAGCTTAGCGCGGTCGAGTGAGCAGTTCTTC. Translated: CASSLARSSEQFF.